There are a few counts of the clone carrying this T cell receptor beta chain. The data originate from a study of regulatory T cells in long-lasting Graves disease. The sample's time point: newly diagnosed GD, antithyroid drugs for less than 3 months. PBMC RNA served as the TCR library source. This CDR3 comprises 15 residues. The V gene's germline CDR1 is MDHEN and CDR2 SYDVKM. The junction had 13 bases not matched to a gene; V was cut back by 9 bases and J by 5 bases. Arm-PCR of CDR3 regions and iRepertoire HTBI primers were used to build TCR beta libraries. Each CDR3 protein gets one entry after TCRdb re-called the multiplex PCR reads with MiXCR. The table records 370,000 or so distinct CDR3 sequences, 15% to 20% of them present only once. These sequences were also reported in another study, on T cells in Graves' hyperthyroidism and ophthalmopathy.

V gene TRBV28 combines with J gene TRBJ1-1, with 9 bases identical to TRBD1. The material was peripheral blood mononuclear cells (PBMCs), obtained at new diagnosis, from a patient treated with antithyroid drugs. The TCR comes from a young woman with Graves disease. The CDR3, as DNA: TGTGCCAGTAGGACTCCGGGACAGGGCGCGACTGAAGCTTTCTTT. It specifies CASRTPGQGATEAFF.